A selection of T cell receptor beta chains follows, all from one sample in a study of identical twins. TCRdb fed the 5' RACE reads into MiXCR, producing one record per CDR3 protein. The sample has hundreds of thousands of distinct CDR3 sequences; less than 7% are singletons. The source material was naive T cells sorted from blood. These receptors were collected from a man between 18 and 29 years old in good health. Both conserved end residues are part of each CDR3. The order of the fields is J gene, clone size, V gene, D gene, CDR3 protein, CDR3 DNA. D genes are given only for firm matches. Only some rows state a clone size, as once, few, many or a class for expanded clones.

TRBJ2-2	many	TRBV12-3/TRBV12-4	-	CASSSYNSLITGELFF	TGTGCCAGCAGTTCGTACAACTCCTTAATCACCGGGGAGCTGTTTTTT
TRBJ2-7	many	TRBV20-1	TRBD1	CSASLPSRQGSEQYF	TGCAGTGCCAGCCTACCATCTCGACAGGGCAGCGAGCAGTACTTC
TRBJ1-2	many	TRBV7-3	TRBD1	CASSEGQDYGYTF	TGTGCCAGCAGCGAGGGACAGGACTATGGCTACACCTTC
TRBJ1-2	-	TRBV24-1	-	CATSDPVYGYTF	TGTGCCACCAGTGACCCTGTCTATGGCTACACCTTC
TRBJ2-1	-	TRBV29-1	TRBD1	CSVEQYRGLSDEQFF	TGCAGCGTTGAACAGTACAGGGGGCTTAGCGATGAGCAGTTCTTC
TRBJ2-5	many	TRBV28	TRBD1	CAGQGAGETQYF	TGTGCCGGACAGGGGGCGGGGGAGACCCAGTACTTC
TRBJ2-1	-	TRBV6-1	TRBD2	CASRVERGAYNEQFF	TGTGCCAGCCGAGTTGAGCGGGGTGCCTACAATGAGCAGTTCTTC
TRBJ2-3	many	TRBV12-3/TRBV12-4	-	CASSLTAVSTDTQYF	TGTGCCAGCAGTTTAACGGCAGTGAGCACAGATACGCAGTATTTT
TRBJ2-7	-	TRBV29-1	-	CSVEERRQANYEQYF	TGCAGCGTTGAAGAGCGAAGACAGGCAAACTACGAGCAGTACTTC
TRBJ2-7	-	TRBV3-1	-	CASSQTEAYEQYF	TGTGCCAGCAGCCAAACAGAGGCATACGAGCAGTACTTC
TRBJ1-2	-	TRBV10-3	TRBD1	CAIKGGEFNGYTF	TGTGCCATCAAAGGGGGCGAATTCAACGGCTACACCTTC
TRBJ2-2	many	TRBV24-1	TRBD1	CATSGDRAFPGELFF	TGTGCCACCAGTGGGGACAGGGCTTTTCCCGGGGAGCTGTTTTTT
TRBJ2-1	-	TRBV29-1	-	CSVKGWQGLPQTYNEQFF	TGCAGCGTAAAAGGGTGGCAGGGGCTACCCCAGACCTACAATGAGCAGTTCTTC
TRBJ1-1	many	TRBV6-1	-	CASSEGGLDTEAFF	TGTGCCAGCAGTGAGGGAGGGTTGGACACTGAAGCTTTCTTT
TRBJ1-1	many	TRBV12-3/TRBV12-4	-	CASSSQLMNTEAFF	TGTGCCAGCAGTTCACAACTAATGAACACTGAAGCTTTCTTT
TRBJ1-4	many	TRBV5-1	-	CASSFGSRDEKLFF	TGCGCCAGCAGCTTCGGCAGTAGGGATGAAAAACTGTTTTTT
TRBJ2-1	-	TRBV20-1	TRBD2	CSALGTSGTYNEQFF	TGCAGTGCCCTTGGGACTAGCGGTACCTACAATGAGCAGTTCTTC
TRBJ2-2	many	TRBV5-1	-	CASSLVSTGELFF	TGCGCCAGCAGCTTGGTTTCCACCGGGGAGCTGTTTTTT
TRBJ2-3	many	TRBV21-1	-	CASSKGFF	TGTGCCAGCAGCAAAGGCTTCTTT
TRBJ2-7	many	TRBV20-1	-	CSAPSLDGYEQYF	TGCAGTGCCCCGTCGCTGGACGGCTACGAGCAGTACTTC
TRBJ2-7	many	TRBV12-3/TRBV12-4	-	CASRGDLGEQYF	TGTGCCAGCAGGGGAGACCTGGGCGAGCAGTACTTC
TRBJ1-2	many	TRBV6-1	-	CASSPVGGRGYTF	TGTGCCAGCAGCCCCGTGGGAGGGAGGGGCTACACCTTC
TRBJ1-1	many	TRBV3-1	-	CASSDRFQEAFF	TGTGCCAGCAGCGACAGGTTCCAAGAAGCTTTCTTT
TRBJ2-5	many	TRBV7-2	TRBD2	CASSPGLAEETQYF	TGTGCCAGCAGCCCCGGACTAGCGGAAGAGACCCAGTACTTC
TRBJ2-3	many	TRBV6-1	-	CASSESWVDTDTQYF	TGTGCCAGCAGTGAGTCATGGGTTGACACAGATACGCAGTATTTT
TRBJ2-5	many	TRBV5-6	-	CASSLETLQETQYF	TGTGCCAGCAGCTTGGAGACCCTCCAAGAGACCCAGTACTTC
TRBJ1-4	-	TRBV25-1	-	CASSVQGFNEKLFF	TGTGCCAGCAGTGTCCAGGGGTTTAATGAAAAACTGTTTTTT
TRBJ2-2	few	TRBV7-6	TRBD2	CASSQGLAGIGGNTGELFF	TGTGCCAGCAGCCAGGGACTAGCGGGGATCGGGGGAAACACCGGGGAGCTGTTTTTT
TRBJ2-4	few	TRBV7-8	-	CASSLMPLAKNIQYF	TGTGCCAGCAGCTTAATGCCCTTAGCCAAAAACATTCAGTACTTC
TRBJ2-7	many	TRBV7-9	-	CASSLGEYEQYF	TGCGCCAGCAGCCTCGGGGAGTACGAGCAGTACTTC
TRBJ1-5	many	TRBV7-9	TRBD1	CASSLGQSHQPQHF	TGTGCCAGCAGCTTGGGACAGAGTCATCAGCCCCAGCATTTT
TRBJ1-2	-	TRBV12-3/TRBV12-4	-	CASSYLPADGYTF	TGTGCCAGCAGCTATCTCCCGGCCGACGGCTACACCTTC
TRBJ1-1	many	TRBV6-1	-	CASSRTAMGTEAFF	TGTGCCAGCAGTAGGACAGCCATGGGCACTGAAGCTTTCTTT
TRBJ2-2	many	TRBV25-1	-	CASSEYGTGNTGELFF	TGTGCCAGCAGTGAATATGGGACGGGGAACACCGGGGAGCTGTTTTTT
TRBJ2-5	few	TRBV5-6	TRBD1	CASSLVGQGSGETQYF	TGTGCCAGCAGCTTGGTGGGACAGGGGAGCGGGGAGACCCAGTACTTC
TRBJ2-5	many	TRBV29-1	-	CSVGLVGETQYF	TGCAGCGTTGGGCTAGTGGGGGAGACCCAGTACTTC
TRBJ1-5	-	TRBV6-5	-	CASRNGNQPQHF	TGTGCCAGCAGGAATGGAAATCAGCCCCAGCATTTT
TRBJ1-2	few	TRBV7-2	TRBD1	CASSESLRDRHYGYTF	TGTGCCAGCAGCGAATCACTCCGGGACAGACACTATGGCTACACCTTC
TRBJ1-2	many	TRBV3-1	-	CASSQAGVGYGYTF	TGTGCCAGCAGCCAAGCGGGGGTGGGGTATGGCTACACCTTC
TRBJ1-5	few	TRBV3-1	-	CASSKAYSNQPQHF	TGTGCCAGCAGTAAAGCTTATAGCAATCAGCCCCAGCATTTT
TRBJ2-6	many	TRBV10-3	TRBD1	CAIRDRSSGANVLTF	TGTGCCATCAGGGACAGGAGCTCTGGGGCCAACGTCCTGACTTTC
TRBJ1-4	many	TRBV12-3/TRBV12-4	TRBD1	CASSPGTGANEKLFF	TGTGCCAGCAGCCCAGGGACAGGGGCTAATGAAAAACTGTTTTTT
TRBJ2-3	-	TRBV29-1	-	CSVDIGRSLTDTQYF	TGCAGCGTTGATATTGGGCGGAGTCTCACAGATACGCAGTATTTT
TRBJ2-1	-	TRBV6-2/TRBV6-3	TRBD2	CASSYSIGREFF	TGTGCCAGCAGTTACTCGATAGGGAGGGAGTTCTTC
TRBJ2-7	few	TRBV7-3	-	CASSLYGSGEQYF	TGTGCCAGCAGCTTATACGGATCGGGGGAGCAGTACTTC
TRBJ1-2	many	TRBV24-1	-	CATSDSGPGGYTF	TGTGCCACCAGTGATTCAGGGCCGGGTGGCTACACCTTC
TRBJ2-5	-	TRBV5-1	-	CASSLVAPEGETQYF	TGCGCCAGCAGCTTGGTGGCCCCGGAGGGGGAGACCCAGTACTTC
TRBJ2-1	-	TRBV12-5	-	CASGFYPHPEQFF	TGTGCTAGTGGTTTTTACCCCCACCCTGAGCAGTTCTTC